One sample yielded the 19 T cell receptor beta chains listed below, sequenced in a study of spatial heterogeneity in lung cancer. TCRdb reprocessed the 5' RACE reads with MiXCR, giving one entry per CDR3 protein. This sample carries 110,000 or so distinct CDR3 sequences, under 14% of them seen once, and the ten largest clones take approximately 24%. Time point specified: blood at routine non-recurrence follow-up after resection. This specimen consisted of PBMCs, obtained at follow-up. The receptors derive from a female donor with early-stage non-small cell lung cancer.

This chain uses TRBV7-2 with TRBJ1-4; TRBD1 matches 7 bases. V lost 4 bases to trimming and J lost 5 bases; unmatched junction nucleotides: 7. The CDR3 is 15 residues long. In germline, CDR1 is SGHTA, CDR2 FQGNSA. The CDR3: CASSSGDSANEKLFF. CDR3 DNA: TGTGCCAGCAGCTCCGGGGACAGCGCAAATGAAAAACTGTTTTTT.

Details on this clonotype: Given a much more abundant clone one base away, this may be a read error. This chain joins TRBV3-1 and TRBJ2-5; D gene unclear. The CDR3 loop spans 12 amino acids. Per germline, CDR1 LGHDT and CDR2 YNNKEL (reference sequence). CDR3 protein: CTSSQESETQYF. As DNA, the CDR3 is TGTACCAGCAGCCAAGAGTCGGAGACCCAGTACTTC.

This clonotype appeared many times. This rearrangement joins TRBV25-1 to TRBJ2-5; no clear D gene. The CDR3 totals 12 residues. Germline assignment: CDR1 MGHDK and CDR2 SYGVNS. V was pared by 2 bases and J by 4 bases, with 5 bases between. CDR3 amino acids: CASSELGETQYF. CDR3 sequence (DNA): TGTGCCAGCAGTGAACTAGGAGAGACCCAGTACTTC.

Many counts were recorded for this clonotype. CDR3 sequence reads: CSARSRSGYGYTF. CDR3 in DNA: TGCAGTGCTAGGTCCCGTTCCGGCTATGGCTACACCTTC. The chain is built from TRBV20-1 and TRBJ1-2; D is ambiguous. Per germline, CDR1 DFQATT and CDR2 SNEGSKA (reference sequence). The CDR3 has 13 residues. The V end was cut by 3 bases, the J end by 4 bases, with 12 bases between.

V is TRBV20-1 and J is TRBJ1-1; no reliable D call. This CDR3 comprises 13 residues. V was cut by 3 bases and J by 6 bases, with 14 bases left in between. The germline V gene has CDR1 DFQATT and CDR2 SNEGSKA (reference sequence). CDR3 in DNA: TGCAGTGCTAGGCGTGAAGGTCTCGCTGAAGCTTTCTTT. This translates into CSARREGLAEAFF.

The chain employs TRBV18 and TRBJ2-1; D might be TRBD2 (6 bases). Germline V gene lookup returns CDR1 KGHSH and CDR2 LQKENI. Trimming shortened V by 1 base and J by 15 bases, and 25 bases separated the two germline ends. This CDR3 spans 16 amino acids. This CDR3 reads CASSPREGRSGSRLFF. In DNA form, the CDR3 reads TGTGCCAGCTCACCACGGGAAGGTCGTAGCGGATCTAGGCTGTTCTTC.

This clonotype has a handful of counts. The chain has TRBV18 and TRBJ2-2; tentatively, D is TRBD1 (6 bases). Germline V CDR1 and CDR2: KGHSH, LQKENI. The CDR3 extends over 15 amino acids. Trimming stripped 0 bases from V and 7 bases from J, with 12 bases between. In DNA form, the CDR3 reads TGTGCCAGCTCACCACCGGCAGGGGATGGCGGGGAGCTGTTTTTT. Translation: CASSPPAGDGGELFF.

This clonotype was seen more than once but under ten times. The chain couples TRBV7-2 to TRBJ1-2; D remains ambiguous. Germline values: CDR1 SGHTA, CDR2 FQGNSA. The CDR3 consists of 14 residues. The V end lost 2 bases, the J end lost 0 bases, and 7 bases lay between the germline ends. As DNA, the CDR3 is TGTGCCAGCAGCTTATGGGGAGCTAACTATGGCTACACCTTC. Translated: CASSLWGANYGYTF.

The table lists this clonotype with a few counts. The rearrangement uses TRBV7-2 and TRBJ1-4; 12 bases align to TRBD1. Unmatched junction bases numbered 5, after V lost 0 bases and J lost 3 bases. Germline V gives CDR1 SGHTA, CDR2 FQGNSA. The CDR3 runs to 18 residues. This CDR3 reads CASSLAGQGAPANEKLFF. DNA for the CDR3: TGTGCCAGCAGCTTAGCGGGACAGGGGGCGCCGGCTAATGAAAAACTGTTTTTT.

In this sample, this clonotype turned up a few times. The chain links TRBV5-1 to TRBJ2-6; D possibly corresponds to TRBD2 (5 bases). From germline, CDR1 is SGHRS and CDR2 YFSETQ. The ends were cut back, 4 bases at V and 0 bases at J, with 8 bases in the middle. The CDR3 loop spans 15 amino acids. The CDR3, as DNA: TGCGCCAGCAGCCCCGGACTCTCTGGGGCCAACGTCCTGACTTTC. Its translation: CASSPGLSGANVLTF.

This clonotype was seen repeatedly, ten times or more. The rearrangement links TRBV28 to TRBJ2-3; D might be TRBD2 (6 bases). There are 14 residues in the CDR3. Germline V gene lookup returns CDR1 MDHEN and CDR2 SYDVKM. The ends were cut back, 8 bases at V and 0 bases at J, with 12 bases in the middle. The CDR3 DNA follows: TGTGCCAGCTACGGGACTTCTAGCACAGATACGCAGTATTTT. Its protein is CASYGTSSTDTQYF.

This clonotype was detected only a few times. V and J are TRBV7-6 and TRBJ2-7; D is uncertain. Trimming removed 1 base from V and 5 bases from J, with 12 bases in between. Germline lookup yields CDR1 SGHVS and CDR2 FNYEAQ. CDR3 length: 14 residues. The CDR3: CASSLGPSFHEQYF. The CDR3 DNA reads TGTGCCAGCAGCTTAGGACCCTCGTTCCACGAGCAGTACTTC.

Many counts were recorded for this clonotype. The chain has TRBV11-2 and TRBJ2-1; D remains unclear. Trimming took off 2 bases at V and 7 bases at J, with 3 bases between the two ends. The CDR3 is 11 residues long. Germline V gene data show CDR1 as SGHAT and CDR2 as FQNNGV. The CDR3 DNA sequence: TGTGCCAGCAGCTTATGGAATGAGCAGTTCTTC. Its protein is CASSLWNEQFF. The full variable domain, rest sourced from reference TRBV11-2 and TRBJ2-1, is EAGVAQSPRYKIIEKRQSVAFWCNPISGHATLYWYQQILGQGPKLLIQFQNNGVVDDSQLPKDRFSAERLKGVDSTLKIQPAKLEDSAVYLCASSLWNEQFFGPGTRLTVL.

Notes on this clonotype: Given the absence of the conserved phenylalanine or tryptophan at the CDR3 end, a read error is likely. V is TRBV6-1 and J is TRBJ1-1, with D uncertain. V was trimmed by 4 bases and J by 0 bases, leaving 6 bases between them. The germline CDR1 and CDR2 sequences are MNHNS and SASEGT. This CDR3 has 13 amino acids. The CDR3 region is CASSGTVNTEAFL. The CDR3 DNA is TGTGCCAGCAGTGGGACGGTGAACACTGAAGCTTTCCTT.

Many counts were recorded for this clonotype. The chain recombines TRBV29-1 with TRBJ2-1; tentatively, D is TRBD1 (5 bases). This CDR3 comprises 15 residues. Trimming pared 6 bases from V and 2 bases from J, leaving 17 bases between. Germline assignment: CDR1 SQVTM and CDR2 ANQGSEA. The CDR3 region is CSVRPRVSTYNEQFF. CDR3 nucleotides: TGCAGCGTACGCCCCAGGGTATCGACCTACAATGAGCAGTTCTTC.

The sample holds many counts of this clonotype. The chain employs TRBV21-1 and TRBJ2-7; whether TRBD2, the table's D call, matches the DNA was not checked. TRBV21-1 has pseudogene status. This CDR3 is built from 15 residues. The CDR3 protein is CASSKVTSGEYEQYV. The DNA for the CDR3 is TGTGCCAGCAGCAAAGTGACTAGCGGGGAATACGAGCAGTACGTC.

The chain employs TRBV5-1 and TRBJ2-4, with D perhaps matching TRBD2 (6 bases). The CDR3 sequence is 13 residues long. Germline values: CDR1 SGHRS, CDR2 YFSETQ. Deletions cut 7 bases from V and 3 bases from J, with 11 bases between. CDR3: CASSPGGKNIQYF. CDR3 bases: TGCGCCAGCTCGCCCGGGGGCAAAAACATTCAGTACTTC.

This clonotype was picked up a small number of times. The J gene is TRBJ1-2, the V gene TRBV7-6; a possible D gene is TRBD1 (5 bases). Per the germline V gene, CDR1 is SGHVS and CDR2 is FNYEAQ. This CDR3 region has 14 residues. V lost 6 bases and J lost 2, with 13 bases in between. CDR3 protein: CASSLLGHNYGYTF. The CDR3 region has the DNA TGTGCCAGCAGTCTCCTTGGACACAACTATGGCTACACCTTC.

By sample fraction, this clonotype is medium-sized. The genes are TRBV7-2 and TRBJ2-1; D unresolved. V lost 2 bases to trimming and J lost 3 bases, with 17 bases between them. Per the germline V gene, CDR1 is SGHTA and CDR2 is FQGNSA. The length of the CDR3 is 17 residues. CDR3 in amino acids: CASSLRLGMTIYNEQFF. The CDR3, as DNA: TGTGCCAGCAGCTTAAGGTTGGGGATGACCATCTACAATGAGCAGTTCTTC.